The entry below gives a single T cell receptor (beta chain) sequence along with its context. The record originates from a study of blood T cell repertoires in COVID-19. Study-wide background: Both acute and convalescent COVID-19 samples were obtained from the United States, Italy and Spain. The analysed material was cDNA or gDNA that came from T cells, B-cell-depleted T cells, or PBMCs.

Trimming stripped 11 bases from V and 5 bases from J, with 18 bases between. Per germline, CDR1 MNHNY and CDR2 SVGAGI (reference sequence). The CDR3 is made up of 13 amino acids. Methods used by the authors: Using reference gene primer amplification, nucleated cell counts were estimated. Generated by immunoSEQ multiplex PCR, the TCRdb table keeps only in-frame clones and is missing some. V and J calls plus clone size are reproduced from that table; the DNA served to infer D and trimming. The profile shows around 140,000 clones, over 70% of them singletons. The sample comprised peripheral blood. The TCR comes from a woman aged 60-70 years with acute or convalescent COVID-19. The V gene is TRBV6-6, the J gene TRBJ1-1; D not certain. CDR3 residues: CAYSVIRGTEAFF. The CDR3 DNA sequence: TGTGCCTACAGCGTCATACGGGGTACTGAAGCTTTCTTT.